A selection of T cell receptor beta chains follows, all from one sample in a study of shared clonotypes between healthy human individuals. The protocol was immunoSEQ multiplex PCR, while the TCRdb copy is restricted to in-frame clones and leaves out a portion. The sample yields about 1.5 million clones, nearly 99% seen once. Sequencing used naive CD4+ T cells sorted from blood. These receptors were obtained from a man under 40 in good health. The CDR3 runs from the conserved cysteine through the conserved F or W. D genes are given only for firm matches. For some rows the clone size is stated as once, few or many, or as a class when expanded; others skip it.

clone_size,j_call,v_call,d_call,cdr3_nt,cdr3_aa
-,TRBJ2-3,TRBV18,TRBD1,TGTGCCAGCTCACCGACAGGGCAGACAGATACGCAGTATTTT,CASSPTGQTDTQYF
-,TRBJ1-3,TRBV28,-,TGTGCCAGCAGCGGTTATCGACCCTCTGGAAACACCATATATTTT,CASSGYRPSGNTIYF
once,TRBJ1-5,TRBV15,-,TGTGCCACCAGCAGAGATGGATCGGCCCAGCATTTT,CATSRDGSAQHF
-,TRBJ2-5,TRBV9,-,TGTGCCAGCAGCGTAGCTGTTGGGGGACTCCAAGAGACCCAGTACTTC,CASSVAVGGLQETQYF
-,TRBJ2-4,TRBV7-8,TRBD2,TGTGCCAGCAGCTTAGCCGGGAGGGCCTCGGCCAAAAACATTCAGTACTTC,CASSLAGRASAKNIQYF
-,TRBJ2-2,TRBV5-1,-,TGCGCCAGCAGCTTTGAGGGGCTCGGCACCGGGGAGCTGTTTTTT,CASSFEGLGTGELFF
-,TRBJ1-2,TRBV28,TRBD1,TGTGCCAGCAGTCGCAGGGGGCTGGGTGGCTACACCTTC,CASSRRGLGGYTF
-,TRBJ2-1,TRBV7-2,TRBD2,TGTGCCAGCAGCAGGGGAACCGGGACTAGCGTGAGTGAGCAGTTCTTC,CASSRGTGTSVSEQFF
-,TRBJ2-2,TRBV5-1,-,TGCGCCAGCAGCTTCCACAGGGAGACCACCGGGGAGCTGTTTTTT,CASSFHRETTGELFF
once,TRBJ1-3,TRBV9,-,TGTGCCAGCAGCGTGGGAGGAGGAAACACCATATATTTT,CASSVGGGNTIYF
-,TRBJ2-2,TRBV6-5,-,TGTGCCAGCAGTCGAGACAGGCCCTTCACCGGGGAGCTGTTTTTT,CASSRDRPFTGELFF
-,TRBJ2-5,TRBV29-1,TRBD1,TGCAGCGTTGAAACGGGACAGGGGATAATTAGGGAGACCCAGTACTTC,CSVETGQGIIRETQYF
-,TRBJ1-1,TRBV7-9,-,TGTGCCAGCAGCTTTTATTCCGGGGGGTCTACTTCTGAAGCTTTCTTT,CASSFYSGGSTSEAFF
-,TRBJ2-7,TRBV5-1,-,TGCGCCAGCAGCTTGGAGGGGCAGGCTCCCTACGAGCAGTACTTC,CASSLEGQAPYEQYF
-,TRBJ2-7,TRBV10-1,-,TGCGCCAGCAGTCCCCGTGAGGGAGAGGGTACCTACGAGCAGTACTTC,CASSPREGEGTYEQYF
-,TRBJ1-4,TRBV10-3,-,TGTGCCATCAGTCCGACAGGAGCAACTAATGAAAAACTGTTTTTT,CAISPTGATNEKLFF
-,TRBJ2-7,TRBV4-1,-,TGCGCCAGCAGCCAAGGGCAGGGGAATTACGAGCAGTACTTC,CASSQGQGNYEQYF
-,TRBJ2-1,TRBV9,-,TGTGCCAGCAGCGCCCGGGCCCCGGACAATGAGCAGTTCTTC,CASSARAPDNEQFF
-,TRBJ2-3,TRBV9,-,TGTGCCAGCAGCGTCGGGGGCCGGACTAGAGCAGATACGCAGTATTTT,CASSVGGRTRADTQYF
-,TRBJ2-3,TRBV19,TRBD2,TGTGCCAGTAGCGATCCGGGACTAGCGGAGAGGAATACGCAGTATTTT,CASSDPGLAERNTQYF
-,TRBJ2-1,TRBV19,TRBD2,TGTGCCAGTAGTATTTGGGTCCTAGCGGGCTACAATGAGCAGTTCTTC,CASSIWVLAGYNEQFF
-,TRBJ2-1,TRBV7-2,TRBD2,TGTGCCAGCAGCCCCAACCCTAGCGGCCTATCTTACAATGAGCAGTTCTTC,CASSPNPSGLSYNEQFF
-,TRBJ2-1,TRBV27,-,TGTGCCAGCAGCCGGGCCCCATACTACAATGAGCAGTTCTTC,CASSRAPYYNEQFF
-,TRBJ2-1,TRBV2,-,TGTGCCAGCAGTGTCAACCTTAGCGATGAGCAGTTCTTC,CASSVNLSDEQFF
-,TRBJ1-2,TRBV19,-,TGTGCCAGTAGTATCATCGGGGAAGGCGGCTACACCTTC,CASSIIGEGGYTF
-,TRBJ2-7,TRBV18,-,TGTGCCAGCTCACCACCCGCCGGGAGCCCTAGGGCTGACGAGCAGTACTTC,CASSPPAGSPRADEQYF
-,TRBJ2-1,TRBV29-1,-,TGCAGCGTTGAACCGGGGGCGGGCAATGAGCAGTTCTTC,CSVEPGAGNEQFF
-,TRBJ2-7,TRBV7-9,TRBD1,TGTGCCAGCAGCTTTGACAGGGGGCACTACGAGCAGTACTTC,CASSFDRGHYEQYF
-,TRBJ2-2,TRBV19,-,TGTGCCAGTAGCTGGGACACCTCGAACACCGGGGAGCTGTTTTTT,CASSWDTSNTGELFF
-,TRBJ1-1,TRBV9,-,TGTGCCAGCAGCGTGGTCCCCGGACCGCCCGGGGATACTGAAGCTTTCTTT,CASSVVPGPPGDTEAFF
-,TRBJ1-2,TRBV6-1,TRBD1,TGTGCCAGCGGTCGCGGGGGGACAGGGCACTATGGCTACACCTTC,CASGRGGTGHYGYTF
-,TRBJ2-3,TRBV9,TRBD2,TGTGCCAGCAGCGGTAGCGGGAGGGATACGCAGTATTTT,CASSGSGRDTQYF
-,TRBJ2-7,TRBV6-5,TRBD1,TGTGCCAGCAGTTACTCAACCGGGACAGACTACGAGCAGTACTTC,CASSYSTGTDYEQYF
-,TRBJ2-3,TRBV28,TRBD2,TGTGCCAGCCAGGGACGGCTAGCGGGTGCGACAGATACGCAGTATTTT,CASQGRLAGATDTQYF
-,TRBJ1-5,TRBV28,-,TGTGCCAGCAGTTTCAGGTTATTTAGCAATCAGCCCCAGCATTTT,CASSFRLFSNQPQHF
-,TRBJ1-5,TRBV6-1,TRBD1,TGTGCCAGCAGAGGGACAGGGCCTAATCAGCCCCAGCATTTT,CASRGTGPNQPQHF
-,TRBJ2-5,TRBV5-1,-,TGCGCCAGCAGCCTAGTCAGTGGGCAAGAGACCCAGTACTTC,CASSLVSGQETQYF
-,TRBJ2-7,TRBV2,-,TGTGCCAGCAGTGAATTGATCAATGCCTACGAGCAGTACTTC,CASSELINAYEQYF